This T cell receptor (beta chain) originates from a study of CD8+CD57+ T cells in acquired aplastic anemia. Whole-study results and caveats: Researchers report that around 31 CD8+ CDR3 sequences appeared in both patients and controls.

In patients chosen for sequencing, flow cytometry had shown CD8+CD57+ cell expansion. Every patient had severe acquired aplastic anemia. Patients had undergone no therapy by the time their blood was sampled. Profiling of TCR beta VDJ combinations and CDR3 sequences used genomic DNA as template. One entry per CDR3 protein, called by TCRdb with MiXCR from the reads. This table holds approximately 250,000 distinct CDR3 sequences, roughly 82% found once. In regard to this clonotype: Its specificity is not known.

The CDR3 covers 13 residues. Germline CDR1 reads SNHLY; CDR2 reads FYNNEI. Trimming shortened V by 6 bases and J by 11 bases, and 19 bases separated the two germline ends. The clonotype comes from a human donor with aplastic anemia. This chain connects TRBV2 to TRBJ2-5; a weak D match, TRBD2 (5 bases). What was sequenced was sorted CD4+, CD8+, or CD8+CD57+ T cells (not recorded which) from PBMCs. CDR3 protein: CASRDGGGYTQYF. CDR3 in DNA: TGTGCCAGCAGGGACGGAGGCGGATACACGCAGTACTTC.